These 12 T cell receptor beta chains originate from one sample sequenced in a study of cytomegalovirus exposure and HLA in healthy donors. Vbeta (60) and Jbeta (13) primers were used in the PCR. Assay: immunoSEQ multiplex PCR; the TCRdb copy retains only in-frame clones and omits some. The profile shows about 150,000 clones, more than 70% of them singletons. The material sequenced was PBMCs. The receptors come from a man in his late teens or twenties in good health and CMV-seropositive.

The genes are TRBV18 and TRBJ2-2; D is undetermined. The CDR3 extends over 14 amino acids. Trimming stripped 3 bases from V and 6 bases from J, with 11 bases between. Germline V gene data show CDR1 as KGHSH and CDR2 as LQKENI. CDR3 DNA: TGTGCCAGCTCACCTCAGAGCGCTCCCGGGGAGCTGTTTTTT. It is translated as CASSPQSAPGELFF. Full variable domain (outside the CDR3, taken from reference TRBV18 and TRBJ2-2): NAGVMQNPRHLVRRRGQEARLRCSPMKGHSHVYWYRQLPEEGLKFMVYLQKENIIDESGMPKERFSAEFPKEGPSILRIQQVVRGDSAAYFCASSPQSAPGELFFGEGSRLTVL.

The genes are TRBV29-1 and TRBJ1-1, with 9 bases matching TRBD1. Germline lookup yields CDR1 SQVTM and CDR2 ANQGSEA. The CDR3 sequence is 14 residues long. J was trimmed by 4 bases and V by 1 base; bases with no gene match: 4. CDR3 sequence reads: CSVEGRTGATEAFF. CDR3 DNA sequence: TGCAGCGTTGAAGGGAGGACAGGGGCCACTGAAGCTTTCTTT.

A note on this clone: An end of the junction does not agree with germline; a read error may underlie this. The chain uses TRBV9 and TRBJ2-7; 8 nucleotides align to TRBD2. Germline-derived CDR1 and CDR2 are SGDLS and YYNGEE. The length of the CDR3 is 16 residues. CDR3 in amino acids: CARSVGISGTPYEQYF. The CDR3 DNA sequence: TGTGCCCGCAGCGTAGGAATTAGCGGGACGCCCTACGAGCAGTACTTC.

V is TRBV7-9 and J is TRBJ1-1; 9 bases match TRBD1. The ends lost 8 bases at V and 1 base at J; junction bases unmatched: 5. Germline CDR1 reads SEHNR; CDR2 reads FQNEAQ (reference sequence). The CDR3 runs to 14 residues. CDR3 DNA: TGTGCCAGCGGTGGGACAGGGACGAACACTGAAGCTTTCTTT. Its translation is CASGGTGTNTEAFF. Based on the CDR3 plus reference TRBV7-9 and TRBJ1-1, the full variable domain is DTGVSQNPRHKITKRGQNVTFRCDPISEHNRLYWYRQTLGQGPEFLTYFQNEAQLEKSRLLSDRFSAERPKGSFSTLEIQRTEQGDSAMYLCASGGTGTNTEAFFGQGTRLTVV.

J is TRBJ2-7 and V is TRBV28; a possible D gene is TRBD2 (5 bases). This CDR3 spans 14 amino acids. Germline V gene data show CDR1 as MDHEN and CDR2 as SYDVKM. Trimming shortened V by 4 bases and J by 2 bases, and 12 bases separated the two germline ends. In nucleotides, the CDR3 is TGTGCCAGCAGTTCCGAACTAGTTCCCTACGAGCAGTACTTC. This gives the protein CASSSELVPYEQYF. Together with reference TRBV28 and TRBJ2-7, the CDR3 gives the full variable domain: DVKVTQSSRYLVKRTGEKVFLECVQDMDHENMFWYRQDPGLGLRLIYFSYDVKMKEKGDIPEGYSVSREKKERFSLILESASTNQTSMYLCASSSELVPYEQYFGPGTRLTVT.

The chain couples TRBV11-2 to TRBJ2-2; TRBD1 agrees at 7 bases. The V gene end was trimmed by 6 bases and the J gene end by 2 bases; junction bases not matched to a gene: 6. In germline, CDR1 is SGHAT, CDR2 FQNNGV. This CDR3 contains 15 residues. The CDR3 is CASRTTGFNTGELFF. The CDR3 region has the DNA TGTGCCAGCAGAACGACAGGGTTTAACACCGGGGAGCTGTTTTTT.

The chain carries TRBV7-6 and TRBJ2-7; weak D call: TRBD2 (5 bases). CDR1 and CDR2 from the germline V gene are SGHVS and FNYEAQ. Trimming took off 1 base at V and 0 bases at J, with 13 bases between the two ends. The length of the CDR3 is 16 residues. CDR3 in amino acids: CASSLGGGPSSYEQYF. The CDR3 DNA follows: TGTGCCAGCAGCTTAGGAGGAGGCCCGAGCTCCTACGAGCAGTACTTC.

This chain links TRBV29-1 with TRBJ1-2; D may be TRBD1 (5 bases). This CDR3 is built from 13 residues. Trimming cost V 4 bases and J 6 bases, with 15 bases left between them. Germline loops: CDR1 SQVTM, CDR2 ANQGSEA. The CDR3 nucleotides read TGCAGCGTTGTCCCAGGGCCCAGGAATGGCTACACCTTC. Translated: CSVVPGPRNGYTF.

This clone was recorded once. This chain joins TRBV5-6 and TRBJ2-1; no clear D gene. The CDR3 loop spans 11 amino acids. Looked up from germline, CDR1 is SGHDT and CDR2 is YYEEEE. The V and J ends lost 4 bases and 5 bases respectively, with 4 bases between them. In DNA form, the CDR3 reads TGTGCCAGCAGCGTTAACAATGAGCAGTTCTTC. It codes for CASSVNNEQFF.

The CDR3 region has the DNA TGTGCCAGCAGTTTATCGACAGTTTGCGAGCAGTACTTC. It encodes CASSLSTVCEQYF. The chain has TRBV28 and TRBJ2-7, with D possibly TRBD1 on 5 matching bases. V lost 1 base, J lost 6 bases, and 10 bases lay in between. Germline CDR1 MDHEN, CDR2 SYDVKM. The CDR3 is made up of 13 amino acids.

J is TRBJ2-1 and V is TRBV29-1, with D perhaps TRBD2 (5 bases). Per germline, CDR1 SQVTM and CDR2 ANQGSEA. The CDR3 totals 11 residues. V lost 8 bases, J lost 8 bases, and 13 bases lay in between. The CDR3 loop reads CSILGRDEQFF. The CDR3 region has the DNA TGCAGCATACTAGGGAGAGATGAGCAGTTCTTC.

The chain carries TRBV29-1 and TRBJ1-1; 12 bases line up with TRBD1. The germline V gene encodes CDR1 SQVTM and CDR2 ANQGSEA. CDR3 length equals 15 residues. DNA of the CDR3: TGCCGCGCCTATGGGACAGGGGGCCGGGTAACTGAAGCTTTCTTT. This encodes CRAYGTGGRVTEAFF.